This T cell receptor beta chain is from a study of T-cell memory formation after mild COVID-19 listed by TCRdb under 2021. Regarding the complete study: TCR sequence clusters from the two donors were largely donor specific. Longitudinal TCRalpha and TCRbeta repertoire sequencing tracked T-cell clones expanding and contracting after mild COVID-19 in two donors. Two young, previously healthy adult volunteers made up the cohort, one male and one female.

What the study reported, not specific to this receptor: Only two mild cases were covered by the study, and larger cohorts that include severe cases with pre-infection samples were considered necessary. The second-wave clones that peaked on day 37 were not confirmed to be SARS-CoV-2 specific. Clones that contracted from day 15 to 85 showed balanced CD4/CD8 phenotypes, whereas a second wave of clones that expanded from day 15 to 37 leaned towards CD4+. Some responding clones were detected in pre-infection memory, suggesting pre-existing cross-reactive memory T cells joined the SARS-CoV-2 response. Contracting CD4+ clones turned up mainly in the CM and EM memory subsets, whereas EMRA was where CD8+ clones were enriched.

TCRdb shows the sequencer as Illumina NovaSeq 6000. Using 5'RACE with constant-segment primers, TCRalpha and TCRbeta cDNA libraries were constructed, with sample barcodes and unique molecular identifiers added in the process. RNA was extracted from every sample with Trizol reagent. Amplification of the libraries took two PCR steps, and the second step added a second sample barcode plus Illumina TruSeq adapters. Libraries were sequenced on an Illumina NovaSeq with 2 x 150 bp paired-end reads. As for the original processing: Demultiplexing of reads and collapsing into UMI-guided consensus sequences were performed with migec v1.2.7. Using mixcr v2.1.11, UMI consensuses were aligned to TRA and TRB V and J templates and then assembled into clonotypes. Clonotypes were classified as expanded or contracted when called significant by both edgeR and NoisET, with noise models trained on biological replicates. For edgeR calls, the cutoffs were a false discovery rate-adjusted p below 0.01 and a log2 fold-change threshold of 1. As an exploratory analysis of dynamics, max-normalized trajectories of the 1000 most abundant clonotypes were examined by PCA with hierarchical clustering. Each responding clone was given a CD4 or CD8 phenotype based on the CD4+ and CD8+ repertoires, which had been sequenced separately. The public reads were reprocessed in TCRdb via fastp at Q25 and MiXCR, keeping in-frame beta chains. Each record represents a unique CDR3 protein, reported with the most common genes and DNA among its rows. The V and J calls come from TCRdb's annotation, not from the publication. This sample is represented by 550,000 to 600,000 distinct CDR3 sequences; about 20% of them were singletons. The top ten clonotypes cover roughly 9.1% of the sample.

The germline V gene supplies CDR1 SGHRS and CDR2 YFSETQ. Reading from cysteine to phenylalanine, the CDR3 counts 15 amino acids. Solely the CDR3 DNA is kept, with 45 bases framed from the first base. V gives up 3 bases and J gives up 1 base, and the segment between their germline ends measures 13 bases. With respect to this clonotype: It has no known antigen specificity. Base qualities are not recorded, but no much larger clone differs from it by a single base.

Ficoll-Paque density gradient centrifugation was the method used to isolate PBMCs. The sequenced sample consisted of PBMCs or a T cell subset sorted from them (not recorded which). The V and J segments used are TRBV5-1 and TRBJ2-5, with TRBD2 tentatively as D gene (6 bases match). This sequence was found in an adult woman who had mild COVID-19 (a few samples of this study predate the infection). The sample titles of this study are shuffled in the database, so cell type and time point are left out; the donor was told from shared clones. In nucleotides, the sequence is TGCGCCAGCAGCTCTGGAACTAGCAGCCAAGAGACCCAGTACTTC. Translated, this is CASSSGTSSQETQYF.